This T cell receptor (beta chain) is drawn from a study of T cells after yellow fever vaccination. CDR3 length: 12 residues. The germline gives CDR1 SQVTM, CDR2 ANQGSEA. V was trimmed by 6 bases and J by 1 base, leaving 9 bases between them. Via MiXCR, TCRdb re-called the 5' RACE reads, giving one row per CDR3 protein. The sample has 300,000 to 400,000 distinct CDR3 sequences, around an eighth seen once. This clonotype came up a few times. The rearrangement uses TRBV29-1 and TRBJ1-1; D might be TRBD1 (5 bases). The specimen comprised CD4+ T cells sorted from PBMCs, sampled 15 days after the yellow fever booster vaccination. This receptor was taken from a man aged 18-30 years who received the YFV17D yellow fever vaccine. The CDR3 here is CSVEGPNTEAFF. The CDR3 coding sequence is TGCAGCGTCGAGGGACCGAACACTGAAGCTTTCTTT.